The T cell receptor beta chain under discussion was sequenced for a study of shared clonotypes between healthy human individuals. Looking at the study overall: CD4 naive cells filled three plates per donor, CD4 memory three, CD8 naive two and CD8 memory one.

Only in-frame clones appear in the TCRdb table, and some are missing; sequencing was by immunoSEQ multiplex PCR. Here the sample spans about 1.5 million clones, about 98% being singletons. V was pared by 1 base and J by 3 bases, with 10 bases between. This CDR3 is 14 amino acids long. Germline CDR1 ENHRY, CDR2 SYGVKD. Sequencing used naive CD4+ T cells sorted from blood. The sample's subset: CD45RA+ positively selected. The V gene is TRBV10-3, the J gene TRBJ2-7; perhaps TRBD1 as D (5 bases). The receptor comes from a man younger than 40 in good health. CDR3 in DNA: TGTGCCATCAGTGAGTATCAGGGTCTCTACGAGCAGTACTTC. Protein product: CAISEYQGLYEQYF.